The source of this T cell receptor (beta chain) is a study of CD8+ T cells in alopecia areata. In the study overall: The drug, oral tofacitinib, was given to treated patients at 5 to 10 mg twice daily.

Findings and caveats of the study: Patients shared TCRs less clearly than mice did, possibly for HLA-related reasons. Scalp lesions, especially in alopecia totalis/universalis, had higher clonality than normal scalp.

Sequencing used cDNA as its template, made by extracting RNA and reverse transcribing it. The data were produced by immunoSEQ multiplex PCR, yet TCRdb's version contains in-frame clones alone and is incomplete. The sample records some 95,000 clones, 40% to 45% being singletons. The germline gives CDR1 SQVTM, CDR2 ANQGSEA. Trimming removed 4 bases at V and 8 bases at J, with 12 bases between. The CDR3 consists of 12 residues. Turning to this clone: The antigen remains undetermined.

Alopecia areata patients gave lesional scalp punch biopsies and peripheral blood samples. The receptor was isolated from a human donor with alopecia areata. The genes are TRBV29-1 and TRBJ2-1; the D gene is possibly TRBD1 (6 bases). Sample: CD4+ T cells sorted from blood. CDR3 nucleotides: TGCAGCGTTGGTGGGGGCCTTCATGAGCAGTTCTTC. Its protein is CSVGGGLHEQFF.